The 27 T cell receptor beta chains presented below share a single source sample, sequenced in a study of long-term antiretroviral therapy in people with HIV. Assay version v3.0 of immunoSEQ was used, and it was run at survey level. TCRdb's copy holds only in-frame clones and misses some; the assay was immunoSEQ multiplex PCR. The sample lists about 33,000 clones, approximately 84% occurring once. The sample consisted of unsorted PBMCs, taken 3.1 years after starting antiretroviral therapy. The receptors stem from a woman aged 45 to 65 with HIV.

V gene TRBV6-1 combines with J gene TRBJ1-5; D might be TRBD1 (5 bases). V was clipped by 3 bases and J by 0 bases, with 9 bases between them. The CDR3 spans 15 residues. The germline gives CDR1 MNHNS, CDR2 SASEGT. CDR3 nucleotides: TGTGCCAGCAGTGAGACAGCTCATAGCAATCAGCCCCAGCATTTT. This sequence encodes CASSETAHSNQPQHF.

CDR3 bases: TGTGCCAGCAGTTACTACCGGGCAAATGAGCAGTTCTTC. This codes for CASSYYRANEQFF. The rearrangement joins TRBV6-5 to TRBJ2-1; D unresolved. Germline CDR1 and CDR2: MNHEY and SVGAGI. V lost 1 base and J 7 bases, leaving 8 bases between the germline ends. CDR3 length equals 13 residues.

V is TRBV29-1 and J is TRBJ1-4; perhaps TRBD1 as D (5 bases). Deletions cut 7 bases from V and 7 bases from J, with 16 bases between. The germline CDR1 and CDR2 sequences are SQVTM and ANQGSEA. This CDR3 is built from 13 residues. CDR3 DNA sequence: TGCAGCGCCGTTGGGACCCCGGGTGAAAAACTGTTTTTT. This sequence encodes CSAVGTPGEKLFF.

This chain connects TRBV5-1 to TRBJ2-7; weak D call: TRBD2 (5 bases). Germline CDR1 is SGHRS and CDR2 is YFSETQ. The CDR3 is made up of 14 amino acids. V lost 0 bases to trimming and J lost 3 bases, with 10 bases between them. Written as DNA, the CDR3 is TGCGCCAGCAGCTTGGATACTAGTCACTACGAGCAGTACGTC. Residues: CASSLDTSHYEQYV.

The chain recombines TRBV5-6 with TRBJ1-3; D remains ambiguous. This CDR3 comprises 14 residues. Trimming pared 0 bases from V and 4 bases from J, leaving 8 bases between. The germline CDR1 and CDR2 sequences are SGHDT and YYEEEE. CDR3 protein: CASSLAGVGNTIYF. CDR3 nucleotides: TGTGCCAGCAGCTTGGCCGGGGTCGGAAACACCATATATTTT.

This chain joins TRBV15 and TRBJ2-3; TRBD2 matches 7 bases. J gave up 1 base and V 8 bases, and 6 bases lay outside the gene matches. There are 14 residues in the CDR3. Germline loops: CDR1 LNHNV, CDR2 YYDKDF (reference sequence). CDR3 coding DNA: TGTGCCACCGGCCCCACTAGCGGCACAGATACGCAGTATTTT. Its protein product is CATGPTSGTDTQYF.

V is TRBV29-1 and J is TRBJ1-2; TRBD1 is a possible D gene (6 bases). The CDR3 is 14 residues long. The germline CDR1 and CDR2 sequences are SQVTM and ANQGSEA. Trimming shortened V by 7 bases and J by 3 bases, and 18 bases separated the two germline ends. The CDR3 DNA follows: TGCAGCGCGGTTGTTGGGGGCAGGGACTATGGCTACACCTTC. It is translated as CSAVVGGRDYGYTF.

This clone was observed once. The chain joins TRBV4-2 to TRBJ2-7; D may correspond to TRBD1 or TRBD2 (6 bases each). The V and J ends lost 0 bases and 2 bases respectively, with 11 bases between them. The CDR3 loop spans 15 amino acids. Germline CDR1 is LGHNA and CDR2 is YNFKEQ. The CDR3 loop is CASSQDLRGPYEQYF. CDR3 in DNA: TGTGCCAGCAGCCAAGACTTACGGGGGCCCTACGAGCAGTACTTC.

The chain joins TRBV2 to TRBJ2-3; a weak D match, TRBD1 (6 bases). V was clipped by 9 bases and J by 4 bases, with 20 bases between them. Germline-derived CDR1 and CDR2 are SNHLY and FYNNEI. The CDR3 contains 15 residues. The CDR3 DNA reads TGTGCCAGTGGCTTAGGGGGTAACTTCCCAGATACGCAGTATTTT. Residues: CASGLGGNFPDTQYF.

The chain has TRBV2 and TRBJ2-7; 12 bases are a match to TRBD2. CDR1 is SNHLY and CDR2 is FYNNEI in the germline V gene. V shed 6 bases, J shed 4 bases, and the junction held 7 bases outside the gene matches. This CDR3 has 15 amino acids. CDR3 in DNA: TGTGCCAGCAGCCCTAGCGGGGGGGCCCTATACGAGCAGTACGTC. Its protein product is CASSPSGGALYEQYV.

The chain carries TRBV5-8 and TRBJ1-1; the D is unclear. The CDR3 contains 13 residues. The V end lost 0 bases, the J end lost 10 bases, and 13 bases lay between the germline ends. Germline CDR1 SGHTS, CDR2 YDEGEE. The CDR3 sequence: CASSLERRPGAFF. CDR3 sequence (DNA): TGTGCCAGCAGCTTGGAAAGGAGACCAGGAGCTTTCTTT.

This clone was counted a single time. The chain carries TRBV30 and TRBJ2-5, with D perhaps matching TRBD1 (5 bases). The DNA matches TRBJ2-7 better at its end, which makes the J call doubtful. The CDR3 covers 11 residues. Germline-derived CDR1 and CDR2 are GTSNPN and SVGIG (reference sequence). DNA of the CDR3: TGTGCCCAGGGTAGCTCCTACGAGCAGTACTTC. Protein: CAQGSSYEQYF.

The chain combines TRBV4-2 with TRBJ1-5, with a possible D match to TRBD1 (6 bases). CDR3 length equals 18 residues. The germline CDR1 and CDR2 sequences are LGHNA and YNFKEQ. V lost 0 bases and J lost 2, with 17 bases in between. CDR3 sequence: CASSQERTAGVGNQPQHF. CDR3 bases: TGTGCCAGCAGCCAAGAAAGGACCGCAGGGGTAGGCAATCAGCCCCAGCATTTT.

J is TRBJ2-1 and V is TRBV7-2; 7 nucleotides agree with TRBD1. V shed 10 bases, J shed 5 bases, and the junction held 11 bases outside the gene matches. Per germline, CDR1 SGHTA and CDR2 FQGNSA. This CDR3 contains 14 residues. The CDR3 sequence is CATSVTGHHNEQFF. The CDR3 DNA reads TGTGCCACCTCCGTGACAGGGCATCACAATGAGCAGTTCTTC.

The chain joins TRBV20-1 to TRBJ2-5; D is undetermined. V was trimmed by 1 base and J by 4 bases, leaving 4 bases between them. This CDR3 is built from 11 residues. Germline assignment: CDR1 DFQATT and CDR2 SNEGSKA (reference sequence). The CDR3 nucleotides are TGCAGTGCTAGAGTAACAGAGACCCAGTACTTC. Translated, it gives CSARVTETQYF.

The chain joins TRBV4-1 to TRBJ2-1; the D gene is possibly TRBD2 (6 bases). Germline CDR1 reads MGHRA; CDR2 reads YSYEKL. With 3 bases removed from V and 7 bases from J, the gap between germline ends came to 19 bases. The CDR3 covers 16 residues. The CDR3 here is CASSHPTSRATNEQFF. The CDR3 DNA reads as TGCGCCAGCAGCCACCCAACTAGCCGGGCAACAAATGAGCAGTTCTTC.

The chain employs TRBV4-1 and TRBJ2-3; 8 bases match TRBD2. Germline CDR1 is MGHRA and CDR2 is YSYEKL. V shed 2 bases, J shed 1 base, and the junction held 11 bases outside the gene matches. The CDR3 runs to 18 residues. The CDR3 nucleotides are TGCGCCAGCAGCCAATTCGTTGGCGGGGGGACGGGCACAGATACGCAGTATTTT. Translated, it gives CASSQFVGGGTGTDTQYF.

This rearrangement joins TRBV4-2 to TRBJ2-2, with 13 bases fitting TRBD2. Per the germline V gene, CDR1 is LGHNA and CDR2 is YNFKEQ. Trimming took 7 bases from V and 7 from J; bases not matched to a gene: 6. This CDR3 region has 15 residues. CDR3 sequence reads: CASTLLAGGLGELFF. The CDR3 nucleotides are TGTGCCAGCACCCTACTAGCGGGGGGGCTCGGGGAGCTGTTTTTT.

The gene calls are TRBV18 and TRBJ2-7; D is unclear. Between the trimmed V and J ends, which lost 3 bases and 6 bases, there was a span of 9 bases. This CDR3 contains 12 residues. CDR1 is KGHSH and CDR2 is LQKENI in the germline V gene. The CDR3 nucleotides read TGTGCCAGCTCACCTTTGCAGGCCGAGCAGTACGTC. Its translation: CASSPLQAEQYV.

The rearrangement links TRBV4-1 to TRBJ2-6; D possibly corresponds to TRBD2 (5 bases). Germline assignment: CDR1 MGHRA and CDR2 YSYEKL. The V gene lost 2 bases and the J gene lost 0 bases, with 11 bases spanning the gap. CDR3 length equals 17 residues. CDR3 coding DNA: TGCGCCAGCAGCCAATTCGGAGGACTCTCTGGGGCCAACGTCCTGACTTTC. This sequence encodes CASSQFGGLSGANVLTF.

This sequence joins TRBV25-1 and TRBJ1-3; maybe TRBD1 (5 bases). This CDR3 contains 17 residues. Trimming took 1 base from V and 0 from J, leaving 13 bases between them. Germline CDR1 is MGHDK and CDR2 is SYGVNS. The CDR3, as DNA: TGTGCCAGCAGTGAATGGACGACGGGGACCTCTGGAAACACCATATATTTT. Translation gives CASSEWTTGTSGNTIYF.

The chain employs TRBV7-6 and TRBJ1-3; no clear D gene. Germline CDR1 reads SGHVS; CDR2 reads FNYEAQ. The CDR3 is 13 amino acids. V lost 3 bases to trimming and J lost 0 bases, with 3 bases between them. CDR3 DNA sequence: TGTGCCAGCAGCTTGGTCTCTGGAAACACCATATATTTT. This codes for CASSLVSGNTIYF.

The chain links TRBV5-6 to TRBJ1-2; TRBD1 might be the D (6 bases). Per the germline V gene, CDR1 is SGHDT and CDR2 is YYEEEE. V lost 4 bases and J 6 bases, leaving 22 bases between the germline ends. The CDR3 spans 16 residues. CDR3 protein: CASSPRPWGRRDGYTF. The CDR3 DNA sequence: TGTGCCAGCAGCCCCCGCCCATGGGGGCGGAGGGATGGCTACACCTTC.

This sequence joins TRBV19 and TRBJ2-5; tentative D call: TRBD2 (5 bases). V was clipped by 1 base and J by 4 bases, with 10 bases between them. The CDR3 sequence is 14 residues long. Germline loops: CDR1 LNHDA, CDR2 SQIVND (reference sequence). The CDR3 sequence: CASSIGELGETQYF. Here the CDR3 DNA reads TGTGCCAGTAGTATAGGGGAGTTGGGAGAGACCCAGTACTTC.

This sequence joins TRBV7-9 and TRBJ1-1; a weak D match, TRBD1 (6 bases). Trimming took 3 bases from V and 1 from J, leaving 15 bases between them. Germline V gene sequence: CDR1 SEHNR, CDR2 FQNEAQ (reference sequence). This CDR3 contains 16 residues. Here the CDR3 reads CASSFALGQQNTEAFF. CDR3 DNA sequence: TGTGCCAGCAGCTTTGCACTCGGACAGCAGAACACTGAAGCTTTCTTT.

The chain has TRBV5-1 and TRBJ2-1; 8 bases agree with TRBD1. The germline CDR1 and CDR2 sequences are SGHRS and YFSETQ. CDR3 length: 15 amino acids. Trimming took 2 bases from V and 5 from J; bases not matched to a gene: 6. The DNA for the CDR3 is TGCGCCAGCAGCTTCATAGGGACAGGAAACAATGAGCAGTTCTTC. This encodes CASSFIGTGNNEQFF. The full variable domain, in which reference TRBV5-1 and TRBJ2-1 provide the parts outside the CDR3, is KAGVTQTPRYLIKTRGQQVTLSCSPISGHRSVSWYQQTPGQGLQFLFEYFSETQRNKGNFPGRFSGRQFSNSRSEMNVSTLELGDSALYLCASSFIGTGNNEQFFGPGTRLTVL.

This clone was seen more than once but under ten times. The chain joins TRBV10-3 to TRBJ2-3; no reliable D call. Trimming took 2 bases from V and 5 from J, leaving 11 bases between them. Per germline, CDR1 ENHRY and CDR2 SYGVKD. The CDR3 has 14 residues. DNA for the CDR3: TGTGCCATCAGTGAGGGAGTGGGAATAGATACGCAGTATTTT. It yields the protein CAISEGVGIDTQYF.